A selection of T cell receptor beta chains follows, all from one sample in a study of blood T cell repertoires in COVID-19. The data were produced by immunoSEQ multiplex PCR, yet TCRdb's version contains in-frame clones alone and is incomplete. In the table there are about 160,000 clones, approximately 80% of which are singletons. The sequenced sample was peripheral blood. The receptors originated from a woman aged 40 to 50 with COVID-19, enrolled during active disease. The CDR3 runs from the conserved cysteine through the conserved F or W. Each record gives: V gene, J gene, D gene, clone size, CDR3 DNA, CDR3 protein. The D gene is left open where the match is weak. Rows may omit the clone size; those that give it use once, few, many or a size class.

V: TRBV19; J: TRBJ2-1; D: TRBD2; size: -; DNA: TGTGCCAGTGTCCAACCACCGGGGCTAGCGGGATTTAATGGGGCAAATGAGCAGTTCTTC; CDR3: CASVQPPGLAGFNGANEQFF
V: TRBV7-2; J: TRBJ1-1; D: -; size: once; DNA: TGTGCCAGCAGGGCGGAGACCTACACTGAAGCTTTCTTT; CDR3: CASRAETYTEAFF
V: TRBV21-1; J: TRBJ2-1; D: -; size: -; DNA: TGTGCCAGCAGCAAAGAAAGGTGCCAGGGGGCCTACAATGAGCAGTTCTTC; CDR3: CASSKERCQGAYNEQFF
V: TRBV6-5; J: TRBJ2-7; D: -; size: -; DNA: TGTGCCAGCAGTCCCTACTTCGAGCAGTACTTC; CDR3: CASSPYFEQYF
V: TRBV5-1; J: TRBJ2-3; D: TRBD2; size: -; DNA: TGCGCCAGCAGCTTGGAAGCGGGAGTTACGGATACGCAGTATTTT; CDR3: CASSLEAGVTDTQYF
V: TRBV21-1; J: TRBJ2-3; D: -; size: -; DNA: TGTGCCAGCAGCACCCTGGACAGCCGAGGGTCAGATACGCAGTATTTT; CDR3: CASSTLDSRGSDTQYF
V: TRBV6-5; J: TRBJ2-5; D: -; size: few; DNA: TGTGCCAGCAGGCGGCTTGGGACCCAGTACTTC; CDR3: CASRRLGTQYF
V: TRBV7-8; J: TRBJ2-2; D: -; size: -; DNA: TGTGCCAGCAGCACAAGACAGCCGCGGAACACCGGGGAGCTGTTTTTT; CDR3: CASSTRQPRNTGELFF
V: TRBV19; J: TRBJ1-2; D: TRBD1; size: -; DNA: TGTGCCAGTAGTATGGCTGGGACAGCCAATTATGGCTACACCTTC; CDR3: CASSMAGTANYGYTF
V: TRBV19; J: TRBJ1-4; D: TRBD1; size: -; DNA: TGTGCCAGTAGCCCGACAGGGACGGGTGAAAAACTGTTTTTT; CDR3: CASSPTGTGEKLFF
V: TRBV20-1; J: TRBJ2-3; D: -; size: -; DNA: TGCAGTGCTAGTGTATCCGGGACTGGGAGAGATACGCAGTATTTT; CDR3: CSASVSGTGRDTQYF
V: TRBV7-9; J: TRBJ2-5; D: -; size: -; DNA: TGTGCCAGCAGCTCCACAGGGAGTATAGGAGAGACCCAGTACTTC; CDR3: CASSSTGSIGETQYF
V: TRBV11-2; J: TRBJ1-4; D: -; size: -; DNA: TGTGCCAGCAGCACCCGACCGGGAGCTAATGAAAAACTGTTTTTT; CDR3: CASSTRPGANEKLFF
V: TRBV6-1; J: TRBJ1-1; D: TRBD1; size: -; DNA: TGTGCCAGCAGATCCGACAGGGTCACTGAAGCTTTCTTT; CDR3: CASRSDRVTEAFF
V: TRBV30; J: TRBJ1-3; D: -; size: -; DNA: TGTGCCTGGGAAATAGGAGGCCTCTCTGGAAACACCATATATTTT; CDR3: CAWEIGGLSGNTIYF
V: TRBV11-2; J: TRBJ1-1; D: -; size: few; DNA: TGTGCCAGCAGCTTAGTTTTAGGGGCCACTGAAGCTTTCTTT; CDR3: CASSLVLGATEAFF
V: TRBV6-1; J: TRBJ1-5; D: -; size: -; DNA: TGTGCCAGCAGTGATGTCCTTGGGGGGTATCAGCCCCAGCATTTT; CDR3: CASSDVLGGYQPQHF
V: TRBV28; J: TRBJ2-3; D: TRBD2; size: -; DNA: TGTGCCAGCAGTGGGGGGGGGTCTAGCACAGATACGCAGTATTTT; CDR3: CASSGGGSSTDTQYF
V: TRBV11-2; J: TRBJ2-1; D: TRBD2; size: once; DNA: TGTGCCAGCAGCTTGCTAGCGGGCCCATCGGATGAGCAGTTCTTC; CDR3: CASSLLAGPSDEQFF
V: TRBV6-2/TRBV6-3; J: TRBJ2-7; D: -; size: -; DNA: TGTGCCAGCAGTTATTATTCGGGACACTACGAGCAGTACTTC; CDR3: CASSYYSGHYEQYF
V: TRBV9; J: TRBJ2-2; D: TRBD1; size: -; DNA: TGTGCCAGCAGCTCCCCCAAAAAAGGGACAGGGGTCACCGGGGAGCTGTTTTTT; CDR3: CASSSPKKGTGVTGELFF
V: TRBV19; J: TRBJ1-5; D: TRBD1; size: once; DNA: TGTGCCAGTAGAAGGGGGACAGGTCCTAATCAGCCCCAGCATTTT; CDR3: CASRRGTGPNQPQHF
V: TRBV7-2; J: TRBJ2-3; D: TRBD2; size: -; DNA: TGTGCCAGCAGCCGGGGGGCAGATACGCAGTATTTT; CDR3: CASSRGADTQYF
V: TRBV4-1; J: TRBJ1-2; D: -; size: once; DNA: TGCGCCAGCAGCCAAGATCGCCAGGGGTCTTATGGCTACACCTTC; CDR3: CASSQDRQGSYGYTF
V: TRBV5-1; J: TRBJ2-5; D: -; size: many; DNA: TGCGCCAGCAGCTTGACAATAACCCAAGAGACCCAGTACTTC; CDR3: CASSLTITQETQYF
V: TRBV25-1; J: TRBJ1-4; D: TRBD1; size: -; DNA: TGTGCCAGCAGTGAGGGGTTGGACAGGGGTGAAAAACTGTTTTTT; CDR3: CASSEGLDRGEKLFF
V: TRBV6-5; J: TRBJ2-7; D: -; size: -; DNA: TGTGCCAGCAGTTACAGGCAGGGGCCCGAGCAGTACTTC; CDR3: CASSYRQGPEQYF
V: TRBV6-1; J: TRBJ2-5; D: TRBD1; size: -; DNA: TGTGCCAGCAGTGGGAGTCACAGGGGGTTAGGGGAGACCCAGTACTTC; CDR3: CASSGSHRGLGETQYF
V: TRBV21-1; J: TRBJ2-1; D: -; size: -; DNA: TGTGCCAGCAGCAAAGTGGGGGTGGTAGCGGGGGAGAGCTCCTACAATGAGCAGTTCTTC; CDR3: CASSKVGVVAGESSYNEQFF
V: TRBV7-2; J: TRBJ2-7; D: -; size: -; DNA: TGTGCCAGCAGCGCCGGTAGGGGGTGGCGGGAGAGGTTATTCTACGAGCAGTACTTC; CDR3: CASSAGRGWRERLFYEQYF